The rows below give T cell receptor beta chains drawn from one sample of a study of T cell responses to AZD1222 COVID-19 vaccine. Profiled with immunoSEQ multiplex PCR; TCRdb holds only in-frame clones, not every one. The sample carries more than 85,000 clones, about 91% recorded once. Specimen: peripheral blood, collected on day 0 of AZD1222 vaccination. Every receptor here comes from an adult in good health. CDR3s include the opening cysteine and the closing phenylalanine or tryptophan. A D gene is named only where the DNA matches it firmly. Only some rows state a clone size, as once, few, many or a class for expanded clones.

D	J	V	size	length	DNA	CDR3
.	TRBJ1-1	TRBV18	.	16	TGTGCCAGCTCAGGCAACCCTGGACGGTTGAACACTGAAGCTTTCTTT	CASSGNPGRLNTEAFF
.	TRBJ2-2	TRBV3-1/TRBV3-2	.	16	TGTGCCAGCAGCCAGTTAGAACAAACGAACACCGGGGAGCTGTTTTTT	CASSQLEQTNTGELFF
TRBD1	TRBJ2-6	TRBV7-8	.	14	TGTGCCAGCAGCGCGACAGGGCTTGGCAACGTCCTGACTTTC	CASSATGLGNVLTF
.	TRBJ1-1	TRBV4-3	.	15	TGCGCCAGCAGCCAAGGGGCCTCCATGAACACTGAAGCTTTCTTT	CASSQGASMNTEAFF
TRBD1	TRBJ1-2	TRBV19	.	14	TGTGCCAGTAGAGGGACAGGGACAGGCTATGGCTACACCTTC	CASRGTGTGYGYTF
.	TRBJ1-1	TRBV6-2/TRBV6-3	.	15	TGTGCCAGCAGTTACAATCCAGGGGTACGGACTGAAGCTTTCTTT	CASSYNPGVRTEAFF
.	TRBJ1-2	TRBV4-1	.	17	TGCGCCAGCAGCCATTGGGCCTTATTGGAGCCAAACTATGGCTACACCTTC	CASSHWALLEPNYGYTF
TRBD1	TRBJ1-2	TRBV4-1	.	15	TGCGCCAGCAGCCAAAACCAGGGGGACAACTATGGCTACACCTTC	CASSQNQGDNYGYTF
.	TRBJ2-7	TRBV12-3/TRBV12-4	.	13	TGTGCCACCACTGGAGGGGGGACCTACGAGCAGTACTTC	CATTGGGTYEQYF
.	TRBJ1-5	TRBV3-1/TRBV3-2	.	13	TGTGCCAGCAGCCCCACAGAAAATCAGCCCCAGCATTTT	CASSPTENQPQHF
.	TRBJ2-7	TRBV29-1	.	11	TGCAGCGCCGGGGGACGCCTCGAGCAGTACTTC	CSAGGRLEQYF
.	TRBJ1-2	TRBV6-5	.	14	TGTGCCAGCACCTTACGTTCAGGGGACTATGGCTACACCTTC	CASTLRSGDYGYTF
.	TRBJ1-1	TRBV30	.	16	TGTGCCGCAGGGACCAAGGGAGATTTTCTAAACACTGAAGCTTTCTTT	CAAGTKGDFLNTEAFF
.	TRBJ2-2	TRBV6-6	.	15	TGTGCCAGCAGTTACGGACTGGCGAACACCGGGGAGCTGTTTTTT	CASSYGLANTGELFF
.	TRBJ1-1	TRBV5-1	once	16	TGCGCCAGCAGCTTGGAGGGGCCGGGGGTGAACACTGAAGCTTTCTTT	CASSLEGPGVNTEAFF
.	TRBJ1-1	TRBV20-1	.	11	TGCAGTGCTAGCTCGGGTCGAAGGGCTTTCTTT	CSASSGRRAFF
.	TRBJ2-7	TRBV6-5	.	15	TGTGCCAGCAGTTCCTCAGGGGGGGGGTCCTACGAGCAGTACTTC	CASSSSGGGSYEQYF
.	TRBJ2-5	TRBV28	.	14	TGTGCCAGCCAGGACTGGCAGGGACAAGAGACCCAGTACTTC	CASQDWQGQETQYF
.	TRBJ1-5	TRBV4-2	.	15	TGTGCCAGCAGCCAAGATCTGCGCCACGGCGGGCCCCAGCATTTT	CASSQDLRHGGPQHF
.	TRBJ1-1	TRBV19	.	15	TGTGCCAGTAGACGGGACTCTCGGCAGGGCACTGAAGCTTTCTTT	CASRRDSRQGTEAFF
.	TRBJ1-5	TRBV6-4	.	19	TGTGCCAGCAGTGACGTGGGCAGGGATTTTTGTCGTAGCAATCAGCCCCAGCATTTT	CASSDVGRDFCRSNQPQHF
.	TRBJ1-4	TRBV5-4	.	15	TGTGCCAGCAGCTTCGCTGGCGGCACTAATGAAAAACTGTTTTTT	CASSFAGGTNEKLFF
TRBD1	TRBJ2-1	TRBV11-3	.	18	TGTGCCAGGTCGACTTGGGGACAGGGCGAAAAAAACTACAATGAGCAGTTCTTC	CARSTWGQGEKNYNEQFF
TRBD2	TRBJ2-2	TRBV10-1	.	18	TGCGCCAGCAGTTTCCGTTCCGGACTAGCGGAGAACACCGGGGAGCTGTTTTTT	CASSFRSGLAENTGELFF
TRBD1	TRBJ2-3	TRBV29-1	.	14	TGCAGCGTGGCCGGGACAGGGAGGGCAGATACGCAGTATTTT	CSVAGTGRADTQYF
.	TRBJ1-1	TRBV5-1	.	14	TGCGCCAGCAGCTTGGAGGGAATGAACACTGAAGCTTTCTTT	CASSLEGMNTEAFF
.	TRBJ1-4	TRBV3-1/TRBV3-2	.	15	TGTGCCAGCAGCCAAAAATGGGGCGGTAATGAAAAACTGTTTTTT	CASSQKWGGNEKLFF
.	TRBJ1-1	TRBV5-6	.	15	TGTGCCAGCAGCTTGGCTGGCCGATCGATCACTGAAGCTTTCTTT	CASSLAGRSITEAFF
TRBD1	TRBJ1-2	TRBV18	.	13	TGTGCCAGCTCACACGGACAGGGTTTAGGCTACACCTTC	CASSHGQGLGYTF
TRBD1	TRBJ1-1	TRBV11-2	.	18	TGTGCCAGCAGCTTCAACCGGGACAGGGGAACTATGAACACTGAAGCTTTCTTT	CASSFNRDRGTMNTEAFF
TRBD1	TRBJ1-2	TRBV19	.	13	TGTGCCACTCTACGAACAGGGGGATATGGCTACACCTTC	CATLRTGGYGYTF
TRBD1	TRBJ1-2	TRBV7-6	.	15	TGTGCCAGCAGCCCCTCCGGGACAGCTAACTATGGCTACACCTTC	CASSPSGTANYGYTF
.	TRBJ2-7	TRBV30	.	13	TGTGCCTGGTCTTTTGGGGGGCGAAACGAGCAGTACTTC	CAWSFGGRNEQYF